A single sample is the source of the 4 T cell receptor beta chains below, sequenced in a study of T cells in localized non-small cell lung cancer. The repertoire was sequenced with immunoSEQ multiplex PCR; TCRdb's copy has only in-frame clones and lacks some. This table holds approximately 1,600 clones, roughly 24% found once. The material was lung tumor tissue, obtained before any cancer treatment. These receptors all stem from a male donor aged 60 or over with stage II lung adenocarcinoma.

The chain joins TRBV28 to TRBJ1-3; TRBD1 agrees at 9 bases. The CDR3 is made up of 14 amino acids. The ends lost 4 bases at V and 4 bases at J; junction bases unmatched: 2. The germline CDR1 and CDR2 sequences are MDHEN and SYDVKM. CDR3 loop: CASSWGQGGNTIYF. CDR3 DNA: TGTGCCAGCAGTTGGGGACAGGGCGGAAACACCATATATTTT.

The chain recombines TRBV19 with TRBJ1-1, with D perhaps TRBD1 (5 bases). CDR1 is LNHDA, CDR2 SQIVND, per germline (reference sequence). The ends were cut back, 3 bases at V and 2 bases at J, with 13 bases in the middle. The CDR3 extends over 15 amino acids. CDR3 region: CASSIQSTVNTEAFF. CDR3 nucleotide sequence: TGTGCCAGTAGTATCCAATCGACAGTTAACACTGAAGCTTTCTTT. The full variable domain, with the rest looked up from reference TRBV19 and TRBJ1-1, is DGGITQSPKYLFRKEGQNVTLSCEQNLNHDAMYWYRQDPGQGLRLIYYSQIVNDFQKGDIAEGYSVSREKKESFPLTVTSAQKNPTAFYLCASSIQSTVNTEAFFGQGTRLTVV.

The chain has TRBV28 and TRBJ1-3; D call uncertain. The CDR3 covers 12 residues. V was clipped by 6 bases and J by 4 bases, with 7 bases between them. The V gene's germline CDR1 is MDHEN and CDR2 SYDVKM. CDR3 amino acids: CASSVGGNTIYF. In DNA form, the CDR3 reads TGTGCCAGCAGCGTCGGGGGAAACACCATATATTTT.

Turning to this clone: Germline and junction disagree at one end, which may indicate a read error. This chain uses TRBV6-8 with TRBJ2-3; possibly TRBD2 for D (7 bases). CDR1 is MNHGY, CDR2 SAAAGT, per germline. CDR3 length: 15 amino acids. The CDR3 DNA sequence: TGTGCCAGCAGTGACTCCAGGGGAGGGACAGATACGCAGTATTTT. Its protein product is CASSDSRGGTDTQYF.